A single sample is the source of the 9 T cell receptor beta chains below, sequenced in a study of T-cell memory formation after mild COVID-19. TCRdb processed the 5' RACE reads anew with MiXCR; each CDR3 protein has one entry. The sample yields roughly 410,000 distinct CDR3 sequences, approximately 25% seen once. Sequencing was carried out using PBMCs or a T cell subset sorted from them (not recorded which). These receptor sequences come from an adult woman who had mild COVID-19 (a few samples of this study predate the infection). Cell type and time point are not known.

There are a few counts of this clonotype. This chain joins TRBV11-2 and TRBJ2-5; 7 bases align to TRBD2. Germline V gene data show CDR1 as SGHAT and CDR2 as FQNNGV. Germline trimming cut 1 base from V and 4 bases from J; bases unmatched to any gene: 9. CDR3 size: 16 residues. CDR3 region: CASSLASSGPTETQYF. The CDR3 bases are TGTGCCAGCAGCTTAGCGTCTAGCGGCCCTACAGAGACCCAGTACTTC. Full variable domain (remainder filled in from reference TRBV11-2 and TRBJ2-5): EAGVAQSPRYKIIEKRQSVAFWCNPISGHATLYWYQQILGQGPKLLIQFQNNGVVDDSQLPKDRFSAERLKGVDSTLKIQPAKLEDSAVYLCASSLASSGPTETQYFGPGTRLLVL.

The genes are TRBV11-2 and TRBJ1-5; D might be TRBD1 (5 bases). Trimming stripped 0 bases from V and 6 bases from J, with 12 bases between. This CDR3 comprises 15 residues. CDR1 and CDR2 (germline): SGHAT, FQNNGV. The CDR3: CASSLDLKQGQPQHF. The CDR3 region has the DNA TGTGCCAGCAGCTTAGATCTGAAGCAGGGTCAGCCCCAGCATTTT.

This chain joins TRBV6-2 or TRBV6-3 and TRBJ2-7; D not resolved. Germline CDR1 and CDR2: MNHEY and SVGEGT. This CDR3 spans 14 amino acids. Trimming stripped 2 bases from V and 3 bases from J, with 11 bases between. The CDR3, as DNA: TGTGCCAGCAGTTACCCGGGCTCCGTCTACGAGCAGTACTTC. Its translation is CASSYPGSVYEQYF.

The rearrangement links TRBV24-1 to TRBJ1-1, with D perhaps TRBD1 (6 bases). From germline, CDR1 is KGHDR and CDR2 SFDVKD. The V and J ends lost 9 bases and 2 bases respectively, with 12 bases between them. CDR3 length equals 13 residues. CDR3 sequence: CATQRDTNTEAFF. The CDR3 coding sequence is TGTGCCACCCAACGGGACACCAACACTGAAGCTTTCTTT.

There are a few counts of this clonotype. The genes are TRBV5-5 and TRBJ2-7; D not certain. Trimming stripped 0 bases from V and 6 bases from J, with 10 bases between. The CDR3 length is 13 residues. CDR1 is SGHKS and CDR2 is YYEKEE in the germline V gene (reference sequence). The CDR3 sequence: CASSLVSIAEQYF. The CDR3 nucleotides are TGTGCCAGCAGCTTGGTGTCAATCGCCGAGCAGTACTTC.

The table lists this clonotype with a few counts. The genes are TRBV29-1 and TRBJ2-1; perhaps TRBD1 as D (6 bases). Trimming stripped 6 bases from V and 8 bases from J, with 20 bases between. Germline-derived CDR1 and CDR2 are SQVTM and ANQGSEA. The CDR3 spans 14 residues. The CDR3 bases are TGCAGCGTCGAAACAGGGATATTGGGGCATGAGCAGTTCTTC. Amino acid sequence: CSVETGILGHEQFF.

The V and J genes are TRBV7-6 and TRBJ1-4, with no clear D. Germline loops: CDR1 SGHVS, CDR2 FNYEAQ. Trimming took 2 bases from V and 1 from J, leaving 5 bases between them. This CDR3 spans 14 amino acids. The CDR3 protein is CASSLYGTNEKLFF. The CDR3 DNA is TGTGCCAGCAGCTTATACGGAACTAATGAAAAACTGTTTTTT.

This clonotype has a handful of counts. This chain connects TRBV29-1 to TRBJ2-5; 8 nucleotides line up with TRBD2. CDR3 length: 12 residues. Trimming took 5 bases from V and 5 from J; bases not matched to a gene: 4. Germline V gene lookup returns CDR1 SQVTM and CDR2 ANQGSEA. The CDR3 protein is CSVRLAGETQYF. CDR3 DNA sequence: TGCAGCGTTCGGCTAGCGGGCGAGACCCAGTACTTC.

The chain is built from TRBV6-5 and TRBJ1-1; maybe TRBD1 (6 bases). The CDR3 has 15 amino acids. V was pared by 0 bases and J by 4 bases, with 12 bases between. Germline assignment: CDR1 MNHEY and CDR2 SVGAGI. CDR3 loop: CASSYSTQGFTEAFF. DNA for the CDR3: TGTGCCAGCAGTTACTCGACCCAGGGGTTCACTGAAGCTTTCTTT.